The 10 T cell receptor beta chains listed next were all sequenced from one sample in a study of blood T cell repertoires in COVID-19. Method: immunoSEQ multiplex PCR; TCRdb's copy keeps in-frame clones and lacks some. The repertoire has roughly 260,000 clones, 83% of them found once; the top ten carry 3.6%. Sequencing used PBMCs or T cells enriched from blood (not recorded which). All receptors come from a woman in her thirties or forties who had been exposed to COVID-19.

The chain joins TRBV7-3 to TRBJ1-1; D remains unclear. Germline CDR1 SGHTA, CDR2 FQGTGA. Trimming took off 1 base at V and 5 bases at J, with 8 bases between the two ends. The CDR3 totals 13 residues. Here the CDR3 DNA reads TGTGCCAGCAGCTTAAGAGGTCGAACTGAAGCTTTCTTT. This translates into CASSLRGRTEAFF.

This clone was picked up many times. The chain combines TRBV9 with TRBJ2-7, with TRBD1 identical over 7 bases. The CDR3 has 15 amino acids. From germline, CDR1 is SGDLS and CDR2 YYNGEE. J gave up 3 bases and V 5 bases, and 11 bases lay outside the gene matches. The CDR3 protein is CASSPSGDSLYEQYF. Here the CDR3 DNA reads TGTGCCAGCAGTCCTTCTGGGGACAGCCTCTACGAGCAGTACTTC.

The gene calls are TRBV10-3 and TRBJ2-1; TRBD2 matches 8 bases. Germline V gives CDR1 ENHRY, CDR2 SYGVKD. This CDR3 has 12 amino acids. V shed 7 bases, J shed 5 bases, and the junction held 1 base outside the gene matches. CDR3 sequence reads: CAIKLADNEQFF. The CDR3 bases are TGTGCCATCAAACTAGCGGACAATGAGCAGTTCTTC.

This clone was counted at least ten times. The identical CDR3 is also encoded by other nucleotide sequences in the sample. The CDR3 region is CASSPQTGSGYTF. The CDR3 DNA is TGTGCCAGCAGCCCACAGACAGGGAGCGGCTACACCTTC. V and J are TRBV7-3 and TRBJ1-2; 7 nucleotides line up with TRBD1. J gave up 8 bases and V 5 bases, and 8 bases lay outside the gene matches. The CDR3 has 13 residues. The germline V gene encodes CDR1 SGHTA and CDR2 FQGTGA.

The V and J genes are TRBV7-8 and TRBJ2-1, with D possibly TRBD2 on 5 matching bases. The length of the CDR3 is 12 residues. The germline gives CDR1 SGHVS, CDR2 FQNEAQ. Between the trimmed V and J ends, which lost 5 bases and 11 bases, there was a span of 13 bases. The CDR3 DNA is TGTGCCAGCAGCCGGGAACACAGAAAGCAGTTCTTC. Translating gives CASSREHRKQFF.

This sequence joins TRBV5-6 and TRBJ1-2, with a weak D call TRBD1 (6 bases). This CDR3 contains 14 residues. The ends were cut back, 4 bases at V and 4 bases at J, with 14 bases in the middle. Germline values: CDR1 SGHDT, CDR2 YYEEEE. The CDR3 DNA reads TGTGCCAGCAGCCCTCCGGGACACTTCTATGGCTACACCTTC. Protein product: CASSPPGHFYGYTF.

The CDR3 region has the DNA TGTGCCAGCAGCTTAGTGGGACAGGGGGCGAGACGGATTATTGGGCAGTATTTT. This gives the protein CASSLVGQGARRIIGQYF. This chain connects TRBV7-9 to TRBJ2-3; 12 nucleotides line up with TRBD1. Trimming removed 1 base from V and 11 bases from J; junction bases left unmatched: 16. Looked up from germline, CDR1 is SEHNR and CDR2 is FQNEAQ (reference sequence). CDR3 length equals 18 residues.

The chain employs TRBV5-1 and TRBJ2-5, with TRBD1 matching 12 bases. Germline-derived CDR1 and CDR2 are SGHRS and YFSETQ. CDR3 length: 15 residues. J was trimmed by 5 bases and V by 3 bases; bases with no gene match: 5. The CDR3 here is CASSSPGQGAETQYF. The CDR3 DNA is TGCGCCAGCAGCTCCCCGGGACAGGGGGCGGAGACCCAGTACTTC.

V usage is TRBV7-3 and J usage is TRBJ2-7; 7 nucleotides match TRBD1. V shed 1 base, J shed 2 bases, and the junction held 5 bases outside the gene matches. From germline, CDR1 is SGHTA and CDR2 FQGTGA. This CDR3 has 15 amino acids. Written as DNA, the CDR3 is TGTGCCAGCAGCTTAAGGTTGACAGGGACCTACGAGCAGTACTTC. Amino acid sequence: CASSLRLTGTYEQYF.

The V and J genes are TRBV6-1 and TRBJ1-2; TRBD1 matches 7 bases. V lost 0 bases, J lost 7 bases, and 23 bases stayed unmatched. The CDR3 is 20 amino acids. CDR1 and CDR2 from the germline V gene are MNHNS and SASEGT. The CDR3 is CASSEASSRTGLFWYRGYTF. CDR3 coding DNA: TGTGCCAGCAGTGAAGCAAGCTCAAGGACAGGCCTTTTCTGGTATCGTGGCTACACCTTC.